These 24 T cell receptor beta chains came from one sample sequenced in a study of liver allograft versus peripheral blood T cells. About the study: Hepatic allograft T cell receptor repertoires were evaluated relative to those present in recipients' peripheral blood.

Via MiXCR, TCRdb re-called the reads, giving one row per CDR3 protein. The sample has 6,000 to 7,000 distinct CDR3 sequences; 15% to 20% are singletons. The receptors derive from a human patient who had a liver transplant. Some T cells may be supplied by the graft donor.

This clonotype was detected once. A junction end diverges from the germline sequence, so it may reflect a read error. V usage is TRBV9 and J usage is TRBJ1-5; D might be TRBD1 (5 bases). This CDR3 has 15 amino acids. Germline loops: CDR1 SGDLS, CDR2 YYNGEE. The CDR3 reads CPSSVQDGPNQPQHF. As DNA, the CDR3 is TGTCCCAGCAGCGTACAGGATGGCCCTAATCAGCCCCAGCATTTT.

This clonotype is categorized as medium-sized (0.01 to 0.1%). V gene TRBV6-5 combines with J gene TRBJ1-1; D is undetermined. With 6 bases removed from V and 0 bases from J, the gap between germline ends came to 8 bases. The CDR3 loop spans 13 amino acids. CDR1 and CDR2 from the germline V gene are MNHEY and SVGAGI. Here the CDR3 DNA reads TGTGCCAGCAGCCTAACCATGAACACTGAAGCTTTCTTT. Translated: CASSLTMNTEAFF.

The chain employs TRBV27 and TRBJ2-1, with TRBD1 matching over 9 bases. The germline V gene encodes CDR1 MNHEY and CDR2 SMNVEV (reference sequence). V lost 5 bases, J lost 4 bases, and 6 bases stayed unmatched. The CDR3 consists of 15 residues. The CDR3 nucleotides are TGTGCCAGCAGTCGATCGGGACAGGGTTACAATGAGCAGTTCTTC. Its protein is CASSRSGQGYNEQFF.

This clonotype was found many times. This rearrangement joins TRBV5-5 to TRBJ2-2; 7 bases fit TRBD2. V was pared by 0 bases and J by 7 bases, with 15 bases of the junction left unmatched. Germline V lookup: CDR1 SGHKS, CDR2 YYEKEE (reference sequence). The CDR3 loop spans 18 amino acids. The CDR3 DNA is TGTGCCAGCAGCTTGGGGACTAGTCAGAGGGCACATGACGGGGAGCTGTTTTTT. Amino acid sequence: CASSLGTSQRAHDGELFF.

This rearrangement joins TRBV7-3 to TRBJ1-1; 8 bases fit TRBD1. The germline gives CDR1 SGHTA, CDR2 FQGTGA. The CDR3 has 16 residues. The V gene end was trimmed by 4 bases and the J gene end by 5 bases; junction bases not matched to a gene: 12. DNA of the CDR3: TGTGCCAGCAGCTGGGGGGGGGACAGGAGGAGTACTGAAGCTTTCTTT. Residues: CASSWGGDRRSTEAFF.

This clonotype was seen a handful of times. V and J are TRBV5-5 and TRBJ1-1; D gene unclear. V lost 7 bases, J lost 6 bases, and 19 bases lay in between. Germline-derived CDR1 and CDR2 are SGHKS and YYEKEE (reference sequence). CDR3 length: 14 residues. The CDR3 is CASERYSTGAEAFF. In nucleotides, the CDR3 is TGTGCCAGCGAGAGGTACTCCACGGGCGCTGAAGCTTTCTTT.

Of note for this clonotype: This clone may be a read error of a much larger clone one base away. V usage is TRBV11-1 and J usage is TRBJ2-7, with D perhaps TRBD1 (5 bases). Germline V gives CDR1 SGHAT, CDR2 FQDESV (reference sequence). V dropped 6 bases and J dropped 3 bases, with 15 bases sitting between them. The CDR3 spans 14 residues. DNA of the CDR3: TGTGCCAGCAGATTAAGGGGTGAGAACTACGAGCAGTACTTC. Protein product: CASRLRGENYEQYF.

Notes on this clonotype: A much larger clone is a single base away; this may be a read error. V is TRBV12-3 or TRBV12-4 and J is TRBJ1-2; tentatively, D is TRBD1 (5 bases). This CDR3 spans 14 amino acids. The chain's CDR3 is CAGSADSTDYGYTF. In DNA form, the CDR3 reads TGTGCCGGCAGTGCAGACAGCACAGACTATGGCTACACCTTC.

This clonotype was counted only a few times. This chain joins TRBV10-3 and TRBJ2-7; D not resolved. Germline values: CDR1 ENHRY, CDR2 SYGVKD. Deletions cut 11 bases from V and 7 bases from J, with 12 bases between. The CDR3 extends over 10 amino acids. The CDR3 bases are TGTGCCGCTGGATCCGGGGAGCAGTACTTC. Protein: CAAGSGEQYF.

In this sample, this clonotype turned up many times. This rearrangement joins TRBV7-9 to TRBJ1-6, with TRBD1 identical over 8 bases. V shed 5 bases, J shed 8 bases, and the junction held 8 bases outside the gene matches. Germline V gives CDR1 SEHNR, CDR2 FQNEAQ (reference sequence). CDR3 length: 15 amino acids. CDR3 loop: CASSHLGTGDSPLHF. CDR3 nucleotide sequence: TGTGCCAGCAGCCACCTAGGGACAGGTGATTCACCCCTCCACTTT.

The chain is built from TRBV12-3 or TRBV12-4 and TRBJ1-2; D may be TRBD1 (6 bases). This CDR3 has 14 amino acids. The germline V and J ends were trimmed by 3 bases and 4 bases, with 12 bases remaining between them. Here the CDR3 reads CASSFGRGLYGYTF. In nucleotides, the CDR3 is TGTGCCAGCAGTTTCGGCAGGGGCCTCTATGGCTACACCTTC.

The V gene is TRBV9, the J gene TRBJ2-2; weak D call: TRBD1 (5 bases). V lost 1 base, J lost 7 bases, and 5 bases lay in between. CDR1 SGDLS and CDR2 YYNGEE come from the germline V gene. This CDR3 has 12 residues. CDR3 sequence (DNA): TGTGCCAGCAGCGTAACAGGCGGGGAGCTGTTTTTT. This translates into CASSVTGGELFF.

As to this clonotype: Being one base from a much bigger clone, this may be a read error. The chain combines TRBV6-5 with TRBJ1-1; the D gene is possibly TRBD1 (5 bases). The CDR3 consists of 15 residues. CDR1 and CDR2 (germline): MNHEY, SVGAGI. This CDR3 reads CASNYSKTGNTEAFF. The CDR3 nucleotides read TGTGCCAGCAATTACTCGAAAACAGGGAACACTGAAGCTTTCTTT.

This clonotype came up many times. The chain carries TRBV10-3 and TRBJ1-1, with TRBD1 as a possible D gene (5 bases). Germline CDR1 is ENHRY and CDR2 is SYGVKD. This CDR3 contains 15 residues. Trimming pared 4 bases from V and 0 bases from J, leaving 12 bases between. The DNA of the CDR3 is TGTGCCATCAGTGGCCAGGGAAGTGTGAACACTGAAGCTTTCTTT. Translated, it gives CAISGQGSVNTEAFF.

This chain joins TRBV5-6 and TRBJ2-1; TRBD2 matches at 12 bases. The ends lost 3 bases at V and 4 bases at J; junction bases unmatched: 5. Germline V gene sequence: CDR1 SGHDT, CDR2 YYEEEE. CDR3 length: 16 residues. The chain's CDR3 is CASSSGLAGFYNEQFF. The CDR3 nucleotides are TGTGCCAGCAGCTCCGGACTAGCGGGGTTTTACAATGAGCAGTTCTTC. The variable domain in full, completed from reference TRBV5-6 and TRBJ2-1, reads DAGVTQSPTHLIKTRGQQVTLRCSPKSGHDTVSWYQQALGQGPQFIFQYYEEEERQRGNFPDRFSGHQFPNYSSELNVNALLLGDSALYLCASSSGLAGFYNEQFFGPGTRLTVL.

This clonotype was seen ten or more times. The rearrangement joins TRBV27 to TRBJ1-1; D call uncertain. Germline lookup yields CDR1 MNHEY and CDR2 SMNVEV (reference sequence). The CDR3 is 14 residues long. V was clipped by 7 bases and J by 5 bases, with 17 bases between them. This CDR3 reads CASIGGKMGTEAFF. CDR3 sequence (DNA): TGTGCCAGCATAGGCGGGAAAATGGGGACTGAAGCTTTCTTT.

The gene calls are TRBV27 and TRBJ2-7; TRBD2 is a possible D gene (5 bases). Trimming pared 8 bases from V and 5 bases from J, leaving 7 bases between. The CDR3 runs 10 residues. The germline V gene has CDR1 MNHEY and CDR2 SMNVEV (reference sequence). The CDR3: CASGRDEQYF. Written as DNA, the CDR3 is TGTGCCAGCGGGCGGGACGAGCAGTACTTC.

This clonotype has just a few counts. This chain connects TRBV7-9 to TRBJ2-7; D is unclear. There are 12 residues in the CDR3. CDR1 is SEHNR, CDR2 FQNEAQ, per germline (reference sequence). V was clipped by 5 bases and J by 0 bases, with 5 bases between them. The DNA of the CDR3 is TGTGCCAGCAGCCCAAACTCCTACGAGCAGTACTTC. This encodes CASSPNSYEQYF.

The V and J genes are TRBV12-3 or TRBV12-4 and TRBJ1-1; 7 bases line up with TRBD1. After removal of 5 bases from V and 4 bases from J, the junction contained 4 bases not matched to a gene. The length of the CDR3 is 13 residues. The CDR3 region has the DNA TGTGCCAGCAGTCGACAGGGCAGCACTGAAGCTTTCTTT. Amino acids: CASSRQGSTEAFF.

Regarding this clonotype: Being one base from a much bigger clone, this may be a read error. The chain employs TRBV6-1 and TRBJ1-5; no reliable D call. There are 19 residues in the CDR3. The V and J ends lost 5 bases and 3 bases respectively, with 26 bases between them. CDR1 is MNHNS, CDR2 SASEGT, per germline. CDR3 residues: CASSYDPDSLALFNQPQHF. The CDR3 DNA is TGTGCCAGCAGTTACGACCCGGACTCCCTAGCCCTTTTCAATCAGCCCCAGCATTTT.

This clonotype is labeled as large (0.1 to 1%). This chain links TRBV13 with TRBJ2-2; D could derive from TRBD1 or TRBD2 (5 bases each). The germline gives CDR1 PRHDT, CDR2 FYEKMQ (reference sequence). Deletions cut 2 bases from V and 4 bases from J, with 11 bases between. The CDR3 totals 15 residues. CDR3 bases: TGTGCCAGCAGCTTAACGGGGACGGCCACCGGGGAGCTGTTTTTT. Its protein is CASSLTGTATGELFF.

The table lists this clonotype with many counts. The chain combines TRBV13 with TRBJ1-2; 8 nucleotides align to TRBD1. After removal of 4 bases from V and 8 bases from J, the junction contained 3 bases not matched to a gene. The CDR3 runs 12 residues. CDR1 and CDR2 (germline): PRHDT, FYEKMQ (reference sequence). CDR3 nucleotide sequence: TGTGCCAGCAGCTCGACAGGGGAAGGCTACACCTTC. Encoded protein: CASSSTGEGYTF.

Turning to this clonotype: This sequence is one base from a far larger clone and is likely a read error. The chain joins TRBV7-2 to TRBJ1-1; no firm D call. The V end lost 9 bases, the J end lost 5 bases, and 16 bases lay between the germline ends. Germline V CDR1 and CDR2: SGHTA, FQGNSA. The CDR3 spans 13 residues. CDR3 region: CASSIAMETEAFF. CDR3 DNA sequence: TGTGCCAGTAGTATCGCGATGGAAACTGAAGCTTTCTTT.

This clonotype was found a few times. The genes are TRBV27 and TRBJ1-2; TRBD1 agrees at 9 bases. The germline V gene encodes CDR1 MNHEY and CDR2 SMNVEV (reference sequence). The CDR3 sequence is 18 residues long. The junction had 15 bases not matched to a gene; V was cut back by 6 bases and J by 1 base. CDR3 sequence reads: CASSPHPGQGGGNYGYTF. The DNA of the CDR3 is TGTGCCAGCAGCCCTCATCCGGGACAGGGTGGTGGTAACTATGGCTACACCTTC.